This T cell receptor (beta chain) was recovered during a study of T-cell reconstitution after alpha-beta-depleted transplantation in children (TCRdb year 2016). Some background on the complete study: Using TCR repertoire profiling, the study quantitatively followed how T-cell immune reconstitution unfolded in children after TCRalphabeta/CD19-depleted allogeneic hematopoietic cell transplantation.

Reading the label with the study, this specimen's treatment or condition is: allogeneic hematopoietic cell transplantation with graft depleted of TCRalphabeta T cells and CD19 B cells. Transplant recipients were children who received TCRalphabeta/CD19-depleted allogeneic hematopoietic cell grafts. This clonotype occurred many times. The antigen it recognizes is unknown. No base quality information exists; no much larger clone differs at one position. The CDR3 covers 13 residues, taking in both the cysteine and the phenylalanine. Only the CDR3 part of the read is kept: 39 bases, read in frame from the first base. Trimmed from V: 4 bases; trimmed from J: 7 bases; junction bases lacking a gene match: 4. CDR1 and CDR2, looked up from the germline V gene, are SNHLY and FYNNEI. The library relied on PCR. The sample was run on an Illumina HiSeq 2500. To normalize quantification of the TCRbeta repertoire, the TCR libraries were built with molecular barcoding that relied on unique molecular identifiers. Using fastp at Q25 and MiXCR, TCRdb reprocessed the public reads and kept productive beta chains. Rows are combined by CDR3 protein, so each entry shows the most common genes and DNA. The sample has approximately 490,000 distinct CDR3 sequences on record, about 10% of them singletons. The ten largest account for around 2% of the sample.

Overall study results and their limits: Over subsequent months, a decline in hyperexpanded clone frequencies was noted, and after one year, T-cell counts and TCRbeta diversity were mostly ascribed to newly produced T cells. In some patients, the high TCRbeta diversity seen at day 60 was put down to recipient T cells and intrathymic progenitors that had survived conditioning. Apparently early alphabetaT-cell count recovery about two months after transplant reportedly relied on only several hundred rapidly expanded clones derived from non-depleted graft cells.

This TCR was recovered from a child aged 2-15 years with inherited bone marrow failure, due to receive a stem cell transplant. This specimen consisted of PBMCs, obtained before TCRalphabeta/CD19-depleted stem cell transplant. This receptor chain uses TRBV2 and TRBJ1-2, with 9 bases aligning to TRBD1. The CDR3 in this case is CASSGGQGSGYTF. In nucleotides, the sequence is TGTGCCAGCAGTGGGGGACAGGGTTCTGGCTACACCTTC.